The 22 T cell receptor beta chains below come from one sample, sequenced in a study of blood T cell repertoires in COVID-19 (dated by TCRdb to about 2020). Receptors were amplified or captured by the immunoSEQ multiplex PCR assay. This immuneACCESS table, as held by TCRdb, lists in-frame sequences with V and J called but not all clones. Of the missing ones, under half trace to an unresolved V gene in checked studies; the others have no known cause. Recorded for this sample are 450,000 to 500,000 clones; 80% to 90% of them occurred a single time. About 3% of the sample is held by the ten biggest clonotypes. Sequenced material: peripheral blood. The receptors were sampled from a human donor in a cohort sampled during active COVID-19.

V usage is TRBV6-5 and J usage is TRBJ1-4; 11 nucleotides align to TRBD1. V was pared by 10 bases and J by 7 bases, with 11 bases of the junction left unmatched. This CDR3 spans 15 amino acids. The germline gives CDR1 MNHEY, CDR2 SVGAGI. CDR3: CANRDRGTKIEKLFF. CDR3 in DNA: TGTGCCAACCGGGACAGGGGGACTAAGATTGAAAAACTGTTTTTT.

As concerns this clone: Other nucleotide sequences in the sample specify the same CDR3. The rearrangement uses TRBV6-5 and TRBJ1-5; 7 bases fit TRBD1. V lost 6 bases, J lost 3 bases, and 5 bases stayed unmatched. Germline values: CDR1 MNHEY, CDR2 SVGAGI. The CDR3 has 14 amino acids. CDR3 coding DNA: TGTGCCAGCAGACCAGACAGGGACAATCAGCCCCAGCATTTT. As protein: CASRPDRDNQPQHF.

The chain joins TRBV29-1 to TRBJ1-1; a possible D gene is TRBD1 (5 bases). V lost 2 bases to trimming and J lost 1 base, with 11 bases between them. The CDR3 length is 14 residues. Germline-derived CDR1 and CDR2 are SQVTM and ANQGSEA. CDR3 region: CSVELGVWNTEAFF. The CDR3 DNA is TGCAGCGTTGAATTAGGGGTTTGGAACACTGAAGCTTTCTTT.

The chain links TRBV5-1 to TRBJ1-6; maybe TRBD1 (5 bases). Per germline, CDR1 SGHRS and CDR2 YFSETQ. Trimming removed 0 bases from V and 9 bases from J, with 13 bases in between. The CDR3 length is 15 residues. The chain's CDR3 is CASSLELPGGSPLHF. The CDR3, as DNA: TGCGCCAGCAGCTTGGAACTACCCGGGGGTTCACCCCTCCACTTT.

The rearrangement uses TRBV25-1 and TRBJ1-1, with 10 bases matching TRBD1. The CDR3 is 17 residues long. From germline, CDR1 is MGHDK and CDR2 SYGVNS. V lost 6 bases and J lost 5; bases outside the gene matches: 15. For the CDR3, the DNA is TGTGCCAGCAGCCGCCTCTGGACAGGGGGAGTGGGAACTGAAGCTTTCTTT. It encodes CASSRLWTGGVGTEAFF.

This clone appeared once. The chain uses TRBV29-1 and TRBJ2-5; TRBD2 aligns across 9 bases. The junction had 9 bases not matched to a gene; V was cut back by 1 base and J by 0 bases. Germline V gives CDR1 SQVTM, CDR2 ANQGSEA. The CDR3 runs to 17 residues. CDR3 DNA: TGCAGCGTTGAAGGAAGCTTAGCGGGAGTAAACCAAGAGACCCAGTACTTC. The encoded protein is CSVEGSLAGVNQETQYF.

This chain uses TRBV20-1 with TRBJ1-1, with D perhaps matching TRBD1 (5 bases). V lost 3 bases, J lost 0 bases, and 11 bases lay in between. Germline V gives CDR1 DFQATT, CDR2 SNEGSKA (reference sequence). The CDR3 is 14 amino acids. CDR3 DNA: TGCAGTGCTAGTTTTGGACAACTGAACACTGAAGCTTTCTTT. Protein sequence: CSASFGQLNTEAFF.

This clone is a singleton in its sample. The CDR3 region is CATSRERGLGEQYF. Written as DNA, the CDR3 is TGTGCCACCAGCAGAGAGAGGGGGCTTGGGGAGCAGTACTTC. The chain has TRBV15 and TRBJ2-7; 7 bases are shared with TRBD1. V trimming: 0 bases; J trimming: 7 bases; junction bases outside the gene matches: 6. This CDR3 has 14 residues. CDR1 LNHNV and CDR2 YYDKDF come from the germline V gene (reference sequence).

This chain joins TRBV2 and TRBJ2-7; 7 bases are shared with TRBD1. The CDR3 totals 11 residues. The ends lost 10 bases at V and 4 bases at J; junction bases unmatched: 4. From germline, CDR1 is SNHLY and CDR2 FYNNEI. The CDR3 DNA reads TGTGCCACCACAGGGGCATACGAGCAGTACTTC. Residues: CATTGAYEQYF.

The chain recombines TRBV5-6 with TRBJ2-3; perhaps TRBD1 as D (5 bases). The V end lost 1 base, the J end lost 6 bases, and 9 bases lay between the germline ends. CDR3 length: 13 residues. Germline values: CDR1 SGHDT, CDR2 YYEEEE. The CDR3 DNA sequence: TGTGCCAGCAGCTTGTTCAGGGTCGATACGCAGTATTTT. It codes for CASSLFRVDTQYF.

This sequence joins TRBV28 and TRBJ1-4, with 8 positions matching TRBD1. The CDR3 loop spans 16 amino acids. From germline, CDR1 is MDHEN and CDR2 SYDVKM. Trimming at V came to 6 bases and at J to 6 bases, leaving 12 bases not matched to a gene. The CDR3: CASRHTGGSFYEKLFF. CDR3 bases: TGTGCCAGCAGACACACAGGGGGGTCCTTTTATGAAAAACTGTTTTTT.

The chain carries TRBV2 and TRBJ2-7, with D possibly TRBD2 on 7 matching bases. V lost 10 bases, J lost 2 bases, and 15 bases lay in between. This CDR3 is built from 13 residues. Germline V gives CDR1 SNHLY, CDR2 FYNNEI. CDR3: CATTRGGPYEQYF. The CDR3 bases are TGTGCCACCACTAGGGGGGGTCCCTACGAGCAGTACTTC.

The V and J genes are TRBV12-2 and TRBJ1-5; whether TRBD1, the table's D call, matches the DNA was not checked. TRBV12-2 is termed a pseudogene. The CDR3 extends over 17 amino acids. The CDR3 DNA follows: TGTGCAAGTCGCTTAGGCCCGCGACAGGGGCTTGATCAGCCCCAGCATTTT. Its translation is CASRLGPRQGLDQPQHF.

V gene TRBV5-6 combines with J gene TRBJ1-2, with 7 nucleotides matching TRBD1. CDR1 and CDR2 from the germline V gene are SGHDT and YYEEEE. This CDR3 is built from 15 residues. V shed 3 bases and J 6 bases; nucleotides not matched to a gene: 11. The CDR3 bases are TGTGCCAGCAGCTGGACCGACAGGGTATATCATGGCTACACCTTC. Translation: CASSWTDRVYHGYTF.

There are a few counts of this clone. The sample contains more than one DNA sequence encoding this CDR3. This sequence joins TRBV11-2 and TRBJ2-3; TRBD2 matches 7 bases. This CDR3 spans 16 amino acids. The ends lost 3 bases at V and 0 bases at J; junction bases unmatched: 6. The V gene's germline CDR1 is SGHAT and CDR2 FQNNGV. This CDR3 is CASSLASGVSTDTQYF. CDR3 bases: TGTGCCAGCAGCTTGGCGAGCGGGGTCAGCACAGATACGCAGTATTTT.

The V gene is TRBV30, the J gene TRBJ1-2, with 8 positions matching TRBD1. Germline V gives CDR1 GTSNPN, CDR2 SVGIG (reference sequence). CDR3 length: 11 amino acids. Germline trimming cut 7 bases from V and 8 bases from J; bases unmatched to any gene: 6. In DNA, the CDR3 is TGTGCCTATCCGGACAGGGCGGGCTACACCTTC. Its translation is CAYPDRAGYTF.

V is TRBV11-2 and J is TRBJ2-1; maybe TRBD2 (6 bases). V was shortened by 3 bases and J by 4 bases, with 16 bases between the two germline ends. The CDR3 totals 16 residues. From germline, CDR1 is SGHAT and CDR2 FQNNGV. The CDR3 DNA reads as TGTGCCAGCAGCTTTGGCAGGGCGGGATTATACAATGAGCAGTTCTTC. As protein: CASSFGRAGLYNEQFF.

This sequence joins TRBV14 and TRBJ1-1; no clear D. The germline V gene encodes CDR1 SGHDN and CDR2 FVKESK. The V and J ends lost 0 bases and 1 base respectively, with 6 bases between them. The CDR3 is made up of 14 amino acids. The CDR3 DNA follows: TGTGCCAGCAGCCAAGACAGGCAGAACACTGAAGCTTTCTTT. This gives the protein CASSQDRQNTEAFF.

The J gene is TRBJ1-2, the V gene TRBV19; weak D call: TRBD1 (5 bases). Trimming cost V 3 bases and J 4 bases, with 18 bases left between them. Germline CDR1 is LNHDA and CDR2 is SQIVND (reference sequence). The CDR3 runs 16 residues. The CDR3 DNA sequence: TGTGCCAGTAGTATTGGGGGGTGGTCCACGAGCTATGGCTACACCTTC. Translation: CASSIGGWSTSYGYTF.

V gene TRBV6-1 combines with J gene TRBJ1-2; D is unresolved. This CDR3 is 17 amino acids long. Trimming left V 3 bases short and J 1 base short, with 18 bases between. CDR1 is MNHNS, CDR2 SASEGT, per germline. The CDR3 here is CASSDKRTSLVNYGYTF. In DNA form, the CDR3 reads TGTGCCAGCAGTGACAAGCGTACTTCACTTGTTAACTATGGCTACACCTTC.

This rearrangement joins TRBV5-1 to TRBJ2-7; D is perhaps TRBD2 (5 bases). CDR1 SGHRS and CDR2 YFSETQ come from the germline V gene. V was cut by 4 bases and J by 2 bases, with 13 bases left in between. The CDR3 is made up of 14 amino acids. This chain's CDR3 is CASSTLGRAYEQYF. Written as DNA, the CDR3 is TGCGCCAGCAGCACTCTAGGGCGGGCCTACGAGCAGTACTTC.

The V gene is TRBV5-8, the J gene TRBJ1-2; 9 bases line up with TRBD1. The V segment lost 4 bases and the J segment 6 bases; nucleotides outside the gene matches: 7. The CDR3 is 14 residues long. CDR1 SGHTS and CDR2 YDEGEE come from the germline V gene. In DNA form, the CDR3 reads TGTGCCAGCAGCCGAGCCACAGGGGGCCATGGCTACACCTTC. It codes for CASSRATGGHGYTF.